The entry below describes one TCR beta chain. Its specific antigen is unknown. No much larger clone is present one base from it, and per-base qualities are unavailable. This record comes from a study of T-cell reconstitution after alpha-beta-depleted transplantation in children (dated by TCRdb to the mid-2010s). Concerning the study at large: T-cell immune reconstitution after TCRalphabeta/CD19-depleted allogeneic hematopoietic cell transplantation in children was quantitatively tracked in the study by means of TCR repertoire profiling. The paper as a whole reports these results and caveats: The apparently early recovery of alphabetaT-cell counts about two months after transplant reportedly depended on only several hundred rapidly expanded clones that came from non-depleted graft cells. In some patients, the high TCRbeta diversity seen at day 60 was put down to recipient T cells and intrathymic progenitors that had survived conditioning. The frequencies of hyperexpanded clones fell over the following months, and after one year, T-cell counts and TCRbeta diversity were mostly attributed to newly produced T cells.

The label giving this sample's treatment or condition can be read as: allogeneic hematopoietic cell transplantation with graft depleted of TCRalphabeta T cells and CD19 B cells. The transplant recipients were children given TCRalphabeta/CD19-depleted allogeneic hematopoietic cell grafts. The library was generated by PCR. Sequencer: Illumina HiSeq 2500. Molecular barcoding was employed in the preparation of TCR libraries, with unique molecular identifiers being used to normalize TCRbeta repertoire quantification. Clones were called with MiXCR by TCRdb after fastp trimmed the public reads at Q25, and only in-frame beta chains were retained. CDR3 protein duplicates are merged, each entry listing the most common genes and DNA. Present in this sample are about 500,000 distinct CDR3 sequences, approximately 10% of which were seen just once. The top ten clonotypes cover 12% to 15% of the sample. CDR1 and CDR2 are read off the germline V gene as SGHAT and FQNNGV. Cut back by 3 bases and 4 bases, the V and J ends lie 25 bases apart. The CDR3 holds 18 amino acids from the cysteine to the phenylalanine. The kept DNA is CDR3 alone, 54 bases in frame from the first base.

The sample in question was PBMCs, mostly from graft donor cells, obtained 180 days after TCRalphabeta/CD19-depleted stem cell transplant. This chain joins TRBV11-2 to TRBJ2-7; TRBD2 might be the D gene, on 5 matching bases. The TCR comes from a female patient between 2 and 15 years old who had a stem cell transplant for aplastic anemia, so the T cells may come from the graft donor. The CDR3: CASSFTFGIDDILYEQYF. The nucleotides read TGTGCCAGCAGCTTTACGTTCGGGATAGATGATATCCTGTACGAGCAGTACTTC.